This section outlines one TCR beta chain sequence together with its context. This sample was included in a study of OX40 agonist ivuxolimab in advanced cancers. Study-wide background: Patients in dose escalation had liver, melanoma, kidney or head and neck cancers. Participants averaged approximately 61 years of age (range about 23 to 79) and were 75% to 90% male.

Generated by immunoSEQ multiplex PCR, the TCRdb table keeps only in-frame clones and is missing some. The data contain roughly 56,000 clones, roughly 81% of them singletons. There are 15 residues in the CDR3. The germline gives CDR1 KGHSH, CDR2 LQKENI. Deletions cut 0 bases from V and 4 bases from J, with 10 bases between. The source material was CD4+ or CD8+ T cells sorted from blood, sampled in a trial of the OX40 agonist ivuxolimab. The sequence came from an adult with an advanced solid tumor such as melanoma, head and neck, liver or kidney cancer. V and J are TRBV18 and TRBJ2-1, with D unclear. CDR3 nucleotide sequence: TGTGCCAGCTCACCACCGGGCAGAACGTACAATGAGCAGTTCTTC. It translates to CASSPPGRTYNEQFF. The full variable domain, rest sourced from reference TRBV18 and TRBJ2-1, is NAGVMQNPRHLVRRRGQEARLRCSPMKGHSHVYWYRQLPEEGLKFMVYLQKENIIDESGMPKERFSAEFPKEGPSILRIQQVVRGDSAAYFCASSPPGRTYNEQFFGPGTRLTVL.